Sequencing of this T cell receptor (beta chain) was carried out in a study of blood T cells in healthy people across ages. Study outcomes and limitations: The study found more naive CD4+ cells and higher diversity in long-lived than aged donors.

Per the germline V gene, CDR1 is LGHDT and CDR2 is YNNKEL (reference sequence). The CDR3 sequence is 14 residues long. The germline V and J ends were trimmed by 0 bases and 8 bases, with 13 bases remaining between them. A remark on this clonotype: No antigen is known for it.

A second roughly 7 to 11 cycle PCR used barcoded and J-beta primers. MiXCR, applied by TCRdb to the 5' RACE reads, yields one record per CDR3 protein. The table records about 830,000 distinct CDR3 sequences, less than 80% of them present only once. This TCR was sampled from a young man in good health. Material for sequencing was blood. This sequence joins TRBV3-1 and TRBJ1-2, with D unclear. CDR3 bases: TGTGCCAGCAGCCAAGATCGGCGAGTTCAGGGCTACACCTTC. Its translation is CASSQDRRVQGYTF.